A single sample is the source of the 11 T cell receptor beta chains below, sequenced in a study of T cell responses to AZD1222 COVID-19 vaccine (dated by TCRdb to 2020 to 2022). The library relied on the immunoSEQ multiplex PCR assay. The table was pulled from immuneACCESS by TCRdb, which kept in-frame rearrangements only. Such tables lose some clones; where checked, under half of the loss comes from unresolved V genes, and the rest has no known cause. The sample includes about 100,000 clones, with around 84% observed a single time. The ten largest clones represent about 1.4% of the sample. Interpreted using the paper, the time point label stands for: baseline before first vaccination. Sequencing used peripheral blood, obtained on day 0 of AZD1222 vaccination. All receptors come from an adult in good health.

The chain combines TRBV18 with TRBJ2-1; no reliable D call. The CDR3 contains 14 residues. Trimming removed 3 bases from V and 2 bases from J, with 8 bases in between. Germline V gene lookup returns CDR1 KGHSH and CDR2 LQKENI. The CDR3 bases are TGTGCCAGCTCACCGATAGACACCTACAATGAGCAGTTCTTC. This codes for CASSPIDTYNEQFF.

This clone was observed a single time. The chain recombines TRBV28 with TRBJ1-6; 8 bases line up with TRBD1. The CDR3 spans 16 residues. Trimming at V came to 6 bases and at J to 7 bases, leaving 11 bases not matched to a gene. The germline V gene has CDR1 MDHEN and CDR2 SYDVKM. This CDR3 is CASRPDRGSGNSPLHF. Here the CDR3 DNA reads TGTGCCAGCAGACCCGACAGGGGAAGCGGGAATTCACCCCTCCACTTT.

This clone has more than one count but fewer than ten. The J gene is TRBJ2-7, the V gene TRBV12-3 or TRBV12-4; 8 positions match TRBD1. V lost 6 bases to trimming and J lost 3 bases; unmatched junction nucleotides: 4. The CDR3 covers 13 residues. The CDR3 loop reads CASSPGQVYEQYF. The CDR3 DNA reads TGTGCCAGCAGCCCGGGACAGGTCTACGAGCAGTACTTC.

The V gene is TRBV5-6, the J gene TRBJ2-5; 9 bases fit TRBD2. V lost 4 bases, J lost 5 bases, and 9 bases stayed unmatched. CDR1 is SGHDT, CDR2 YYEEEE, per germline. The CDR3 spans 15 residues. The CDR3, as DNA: TGTGCCAGCAGCCTGACTAGCGGTATAGGTGAGACCCAGTACTTC. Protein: CASSLTSGIGETQYF.

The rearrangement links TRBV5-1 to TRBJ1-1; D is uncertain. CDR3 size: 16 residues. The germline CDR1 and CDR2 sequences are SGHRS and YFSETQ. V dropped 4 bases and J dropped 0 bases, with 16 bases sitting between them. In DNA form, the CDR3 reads TGCGCCAGCAGCCCGGACCCTGGGGAGGTGAACACTGAAGCTTTCTTT. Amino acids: CASSPDPGEVNTEAFF.

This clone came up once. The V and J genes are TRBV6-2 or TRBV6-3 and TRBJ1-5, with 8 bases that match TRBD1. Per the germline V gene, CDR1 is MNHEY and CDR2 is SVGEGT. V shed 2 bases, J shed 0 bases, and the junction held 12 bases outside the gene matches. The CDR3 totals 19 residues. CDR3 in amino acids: CASSYPPGTGAYSNQPQHF. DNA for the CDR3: TGTGCCAGCAGTTACCCGCCGGGGACAGGAGCTTATAGCAATCAGCCCCAGCATTTT.

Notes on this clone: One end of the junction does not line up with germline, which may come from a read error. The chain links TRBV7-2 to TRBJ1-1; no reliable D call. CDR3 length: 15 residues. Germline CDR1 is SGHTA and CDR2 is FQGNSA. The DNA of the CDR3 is TGTGCCAGCAGCTTGACCGGAGCTCCCAACACGGAAGCTTTCTTT. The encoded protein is CASSLTGAPNTEAFF.

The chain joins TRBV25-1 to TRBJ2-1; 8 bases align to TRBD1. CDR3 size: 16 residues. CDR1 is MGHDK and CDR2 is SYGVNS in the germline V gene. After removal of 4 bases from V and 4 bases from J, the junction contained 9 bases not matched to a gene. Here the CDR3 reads CASSAFAGQGYNEQFF. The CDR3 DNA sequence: TGTGCCAGCAGTGCCTTCGCCGGACAGGGTTACAATGAGCAGTTCTTC.

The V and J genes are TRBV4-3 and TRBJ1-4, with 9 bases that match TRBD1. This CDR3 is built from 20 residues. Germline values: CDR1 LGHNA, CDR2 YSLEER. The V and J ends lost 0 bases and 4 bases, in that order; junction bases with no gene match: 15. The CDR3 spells CASSQDLGDRGTPGNEKLFF. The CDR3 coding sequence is TGCGCCAGCAGCCAAGATCTAGGCGACAGGGGGACCCCGGGTAATGAAAAACTGTTTTTT.

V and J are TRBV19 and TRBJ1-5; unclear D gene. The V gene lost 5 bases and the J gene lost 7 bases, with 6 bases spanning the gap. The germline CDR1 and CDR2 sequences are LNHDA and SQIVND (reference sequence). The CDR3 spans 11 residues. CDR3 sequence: CASSQNQPQHF. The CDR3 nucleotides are TGTGCCAGTAGTCAAAACCAGCCCCAGCATTTT.

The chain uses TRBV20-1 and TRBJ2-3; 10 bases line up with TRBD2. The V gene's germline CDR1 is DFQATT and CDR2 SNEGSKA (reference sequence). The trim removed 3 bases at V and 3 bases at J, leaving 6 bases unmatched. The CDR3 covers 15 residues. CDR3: CSASKAGGLTDTQYF. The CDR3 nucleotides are TGCAGTGCTAGTAAAGCGGGAGGGTTAACAGATACGCAGTATTTT.